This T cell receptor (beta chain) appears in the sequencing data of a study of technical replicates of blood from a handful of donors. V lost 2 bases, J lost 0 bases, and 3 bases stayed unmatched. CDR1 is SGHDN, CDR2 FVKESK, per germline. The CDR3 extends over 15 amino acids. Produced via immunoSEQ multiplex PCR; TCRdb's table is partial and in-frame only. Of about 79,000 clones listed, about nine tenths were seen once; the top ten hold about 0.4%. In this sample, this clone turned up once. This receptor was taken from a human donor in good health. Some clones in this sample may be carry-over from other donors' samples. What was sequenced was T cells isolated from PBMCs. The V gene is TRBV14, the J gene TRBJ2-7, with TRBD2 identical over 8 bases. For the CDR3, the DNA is TGTGCCAGCAGCCAACCCGGGAGGGCCTCCTACGAGCAGTACTTC. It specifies CASSQPGRASYEQYF.